This T cell receptor beta chain was identified in a study of blood T cell repertoires in COVID-19. Study information: The origin of the acute and convalescent COVID-19 samples was the United States, Italy and Spain.

The germline gives CDR1 MNHEY, CDR2 SVGAGI. With V trimmed by 7 bases and J by 3 bases, 3 bases remained unmatched. This CDR3 has 14 residues. Original processing notes: By means of reference gene primer amplification, nucleated cell counts were estimated. Clones were sequenced by immunoSEQ multiplex PCR, and TCRdb holds only the in-frame ones, with some missing. V, J and clone size are taken as reported in that table, and D and trimming were inferred from the DNA itself. This sample yields 330,000 or so clones, of which approximately 86% are seen a single time; 9.9% belongs to the top ten. The origin of this receptor is a man younger than 45 with COVID-19, enrolled during active disease. The sample taken for sequencing was peripheral blood. The chain has TRBV6-5 and TRBJ2-1; 10 positions agree with TRBD2. The CDR3 DNA reads as TGTGCCAGCATCAGCGGGGGGGGCTACAATGAGCAGTTCTTC. Translating gives CASISGGGYNEQFF.